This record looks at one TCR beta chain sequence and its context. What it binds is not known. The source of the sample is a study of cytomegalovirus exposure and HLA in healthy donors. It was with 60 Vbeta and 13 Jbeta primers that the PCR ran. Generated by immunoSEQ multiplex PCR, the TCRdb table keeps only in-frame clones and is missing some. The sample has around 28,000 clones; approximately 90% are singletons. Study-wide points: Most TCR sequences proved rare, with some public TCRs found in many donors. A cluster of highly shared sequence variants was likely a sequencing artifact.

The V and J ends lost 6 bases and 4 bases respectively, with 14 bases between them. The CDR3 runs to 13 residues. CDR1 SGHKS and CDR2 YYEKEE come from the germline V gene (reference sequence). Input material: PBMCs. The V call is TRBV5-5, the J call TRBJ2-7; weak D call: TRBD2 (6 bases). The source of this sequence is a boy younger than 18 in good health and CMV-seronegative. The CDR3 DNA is TGTGCCAGCAACGGAGGGGCGAAGTACGAGCAGTACTTC. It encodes CASNGGAKYEQYF.